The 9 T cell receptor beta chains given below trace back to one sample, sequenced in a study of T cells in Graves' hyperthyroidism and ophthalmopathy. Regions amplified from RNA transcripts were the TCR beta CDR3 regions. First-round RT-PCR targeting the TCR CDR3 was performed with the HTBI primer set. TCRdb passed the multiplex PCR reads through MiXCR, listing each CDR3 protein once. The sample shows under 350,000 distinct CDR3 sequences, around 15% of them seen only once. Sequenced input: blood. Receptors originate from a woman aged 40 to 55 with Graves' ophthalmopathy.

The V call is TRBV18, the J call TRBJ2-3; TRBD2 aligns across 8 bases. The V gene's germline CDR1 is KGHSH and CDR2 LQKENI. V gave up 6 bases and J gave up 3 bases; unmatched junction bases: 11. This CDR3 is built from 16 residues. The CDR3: CASSPTAGGLTDTQYF. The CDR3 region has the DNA TGTGCCAGCTCCCCTACTGCGGGAGGTCTAACAGATACGCAGTATTTT.

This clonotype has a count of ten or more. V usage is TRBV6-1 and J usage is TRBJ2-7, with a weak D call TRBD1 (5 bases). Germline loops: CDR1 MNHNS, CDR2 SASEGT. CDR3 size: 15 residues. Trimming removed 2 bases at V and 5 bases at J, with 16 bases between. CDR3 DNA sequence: TGTGCCAGCAGTGAAATGCCAGGGAATAAAAACGAGCAGTACTTC. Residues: CASSEMPGNKNEQYF.

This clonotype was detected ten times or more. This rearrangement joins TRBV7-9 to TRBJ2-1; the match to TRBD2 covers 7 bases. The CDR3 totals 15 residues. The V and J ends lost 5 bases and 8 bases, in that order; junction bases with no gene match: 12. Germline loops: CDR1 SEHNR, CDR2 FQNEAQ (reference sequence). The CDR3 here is CASSHISGREDEQFF. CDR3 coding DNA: TGTGCCAGCAGCCACATCTCGGGTCGGGAGGATGAGCAGTTCTTC.

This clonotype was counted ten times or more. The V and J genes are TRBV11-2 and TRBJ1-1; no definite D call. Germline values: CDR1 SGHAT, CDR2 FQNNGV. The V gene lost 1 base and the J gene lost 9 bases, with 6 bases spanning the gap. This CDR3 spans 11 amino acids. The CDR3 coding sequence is TGTGCCAGCAGCTTAGGTCCCCAAGCTTTCTTT. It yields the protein CASSLGPQAFF.

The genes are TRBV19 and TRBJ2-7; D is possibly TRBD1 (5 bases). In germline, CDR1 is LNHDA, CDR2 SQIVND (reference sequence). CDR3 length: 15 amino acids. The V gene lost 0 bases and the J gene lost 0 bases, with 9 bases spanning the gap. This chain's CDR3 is CASSIDQGSSYEQYF. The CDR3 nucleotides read TGTGCCAGTAGTATAGATCAGGGCAGCTCCTACGAGCAGTACTTC.

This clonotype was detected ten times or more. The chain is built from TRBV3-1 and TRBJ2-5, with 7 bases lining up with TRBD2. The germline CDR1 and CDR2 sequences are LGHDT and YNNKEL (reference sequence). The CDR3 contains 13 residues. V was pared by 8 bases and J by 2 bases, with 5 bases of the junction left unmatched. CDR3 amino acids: CASGGTTQETQYF. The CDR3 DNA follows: TGTGCCAGCGGCGGGACTACACAAGAGACCCAGTACTTC.

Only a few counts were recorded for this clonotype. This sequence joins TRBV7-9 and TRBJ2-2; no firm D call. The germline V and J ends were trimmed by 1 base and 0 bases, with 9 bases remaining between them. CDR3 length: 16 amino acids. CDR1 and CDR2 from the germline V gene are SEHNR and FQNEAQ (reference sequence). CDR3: CASSLGETANTGELFF. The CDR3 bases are TGTGCCAGCAGCTTAGGTGAGACCGCGAACACCGGGGAGCTGTTTTTT.

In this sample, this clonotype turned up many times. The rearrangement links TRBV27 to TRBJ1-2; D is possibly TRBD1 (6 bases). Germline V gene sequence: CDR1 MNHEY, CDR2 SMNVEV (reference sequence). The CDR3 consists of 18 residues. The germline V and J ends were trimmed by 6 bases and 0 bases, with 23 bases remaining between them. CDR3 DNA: TGTGCCAGCAGCGCCGACCCCGGGACACTCGGACCTAACTATGGCTACACCTTC. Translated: CASSADPGTLGPNYGYTF.

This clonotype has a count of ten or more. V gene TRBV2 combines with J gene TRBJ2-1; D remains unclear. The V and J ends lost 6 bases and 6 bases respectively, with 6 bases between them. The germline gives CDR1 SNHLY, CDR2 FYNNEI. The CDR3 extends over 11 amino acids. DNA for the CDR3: TGTGCCAGCAGACACCCCAATGAGCAGTTCTTC. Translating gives CASRHPNEQFF.